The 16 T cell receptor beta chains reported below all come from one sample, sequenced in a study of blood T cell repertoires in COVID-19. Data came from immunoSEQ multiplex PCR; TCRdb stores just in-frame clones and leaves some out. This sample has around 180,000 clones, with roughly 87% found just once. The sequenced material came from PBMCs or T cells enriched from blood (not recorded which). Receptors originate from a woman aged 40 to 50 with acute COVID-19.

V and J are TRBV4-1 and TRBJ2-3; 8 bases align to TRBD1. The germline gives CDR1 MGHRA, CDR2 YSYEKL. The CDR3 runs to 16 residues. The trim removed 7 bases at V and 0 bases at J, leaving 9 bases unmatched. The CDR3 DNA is TGCGCCAGCACTCAGGGGGCCCAAACTAGCACAGATACGCAGTATTTT. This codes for CASTQGAQTSTDTQYF.

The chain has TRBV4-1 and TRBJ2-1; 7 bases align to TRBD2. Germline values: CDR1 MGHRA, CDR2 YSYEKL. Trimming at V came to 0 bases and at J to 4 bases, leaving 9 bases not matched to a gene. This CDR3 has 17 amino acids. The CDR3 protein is CASSQEGAGMSYNEQFF. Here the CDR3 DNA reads TGCGCCAGCAGCCAAGAGGGAGCGGGGATGTCGTACAATGAGCAGTTCTTC.

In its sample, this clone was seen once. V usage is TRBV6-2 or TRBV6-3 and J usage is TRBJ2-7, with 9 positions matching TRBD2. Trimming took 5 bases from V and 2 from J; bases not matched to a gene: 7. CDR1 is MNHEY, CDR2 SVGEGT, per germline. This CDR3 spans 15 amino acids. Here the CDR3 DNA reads TGTGCCAGCAGTCGACAGGCGGGAGGGCCCTACGAGCAGTACTTC. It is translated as CASSRQAGGPYEQYF.

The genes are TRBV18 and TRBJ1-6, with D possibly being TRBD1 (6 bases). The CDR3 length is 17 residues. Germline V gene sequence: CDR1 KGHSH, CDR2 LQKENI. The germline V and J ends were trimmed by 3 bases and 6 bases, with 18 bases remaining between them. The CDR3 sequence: CASSPTGWGRGNSPLHF. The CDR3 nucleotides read TGTGCCAGCTCACCCACGGGCTGGGGGCGCGGTAATTCACCCCTCCACTTT.

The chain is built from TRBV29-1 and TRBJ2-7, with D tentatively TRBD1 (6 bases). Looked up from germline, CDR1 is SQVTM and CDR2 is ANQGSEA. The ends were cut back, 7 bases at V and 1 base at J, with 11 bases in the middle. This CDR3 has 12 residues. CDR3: CSARTASYEQYF. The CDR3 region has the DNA TGCAGCGCTCGGACAGCTTCCTACGAGCAGTACTTC.

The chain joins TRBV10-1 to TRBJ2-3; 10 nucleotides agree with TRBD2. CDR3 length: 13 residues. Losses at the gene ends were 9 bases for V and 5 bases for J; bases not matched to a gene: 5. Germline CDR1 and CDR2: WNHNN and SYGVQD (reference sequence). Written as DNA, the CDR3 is TGCGCCAGGGGGACTAGCGCGATAGATACGCAGTATTTT. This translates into CARGTSAIDTQYF.

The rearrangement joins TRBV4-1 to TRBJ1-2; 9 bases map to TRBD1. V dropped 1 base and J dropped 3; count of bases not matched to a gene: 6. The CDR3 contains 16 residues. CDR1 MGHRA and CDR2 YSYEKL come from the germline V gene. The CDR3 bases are TGCGCCAGCAGCCAAGGGACAGGGGTCTTGGACTATGGCTACACCTTC. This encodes CASSQGTGVLDYGYTF.

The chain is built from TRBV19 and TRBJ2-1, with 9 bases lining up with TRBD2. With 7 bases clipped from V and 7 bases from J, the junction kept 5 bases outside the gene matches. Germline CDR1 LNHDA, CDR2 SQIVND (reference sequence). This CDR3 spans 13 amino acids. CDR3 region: CASNTLAGNEQFF. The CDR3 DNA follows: TGTGCCAGTAATACGCTAGCGGGAAATGAGCAGTTCTTC.

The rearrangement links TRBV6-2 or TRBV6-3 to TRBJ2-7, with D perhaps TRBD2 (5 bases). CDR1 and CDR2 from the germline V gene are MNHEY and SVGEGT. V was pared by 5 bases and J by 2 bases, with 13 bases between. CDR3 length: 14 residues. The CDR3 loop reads CASSPGSSTYEQYF. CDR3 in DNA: TGTGCCAGCAGTCCGGGATCCTCTACCTACGAGCAGTACTTC.

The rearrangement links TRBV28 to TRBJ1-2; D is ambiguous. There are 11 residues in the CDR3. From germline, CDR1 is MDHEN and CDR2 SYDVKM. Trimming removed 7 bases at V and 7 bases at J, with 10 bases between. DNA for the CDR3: TGTGCCAGCAAGGAGAATCGTGGCTACACCTTC. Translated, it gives CASKENRGYTF.

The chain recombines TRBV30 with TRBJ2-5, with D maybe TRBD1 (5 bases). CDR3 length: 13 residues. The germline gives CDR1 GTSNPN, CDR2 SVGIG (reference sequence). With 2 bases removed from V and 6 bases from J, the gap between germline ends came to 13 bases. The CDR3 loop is CAWSTGPSKTQYF. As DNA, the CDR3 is TGTGCCTGGAGTACAGGCCCATCGAAGACCCAGTACTTC.

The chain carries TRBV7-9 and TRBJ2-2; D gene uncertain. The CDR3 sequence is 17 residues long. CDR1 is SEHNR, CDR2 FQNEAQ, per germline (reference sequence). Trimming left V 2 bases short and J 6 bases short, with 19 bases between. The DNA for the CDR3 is TGTGCCAGCAGCTTATCACTCGCGAGTGGGCAGGCCGGGGAGCTGTTTTTT. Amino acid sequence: CASSLSLASGQAGELFF.

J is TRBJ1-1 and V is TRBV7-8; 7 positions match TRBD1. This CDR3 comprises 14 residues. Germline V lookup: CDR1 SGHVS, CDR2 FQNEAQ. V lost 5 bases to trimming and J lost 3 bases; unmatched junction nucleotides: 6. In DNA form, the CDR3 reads TGTGCCAGCAGCCATTTCACAGGGGACACTGAAGCTTTCTTT. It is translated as CASSHFTGDTEAFF.

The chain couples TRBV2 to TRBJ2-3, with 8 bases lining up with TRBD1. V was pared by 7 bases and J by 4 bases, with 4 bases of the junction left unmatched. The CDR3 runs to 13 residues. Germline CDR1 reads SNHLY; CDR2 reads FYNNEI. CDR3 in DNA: TGTGCCAGCACCGACAGGGGCGCAGATACGCAGTATTTT. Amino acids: CASTDRGADTQYF. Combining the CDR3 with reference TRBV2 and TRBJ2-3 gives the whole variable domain EPEVTQTPSHQVTQMGQEVILRCVPISNHLYFYWYRQILGQKVEFLVSFYNNEISEKSEIFDDQFSVERPDGSNFTLKIRSTKLEDSAMYFCASTDRGADTQYFGPGTRLTVL.

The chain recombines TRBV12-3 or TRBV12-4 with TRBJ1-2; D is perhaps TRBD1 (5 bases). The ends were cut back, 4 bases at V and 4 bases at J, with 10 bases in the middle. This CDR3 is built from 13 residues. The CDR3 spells CASSYRGVYGYTF. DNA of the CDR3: TGTGCCAGCAGTTATAGGGGTGTCTATGGCTACACCTTC.

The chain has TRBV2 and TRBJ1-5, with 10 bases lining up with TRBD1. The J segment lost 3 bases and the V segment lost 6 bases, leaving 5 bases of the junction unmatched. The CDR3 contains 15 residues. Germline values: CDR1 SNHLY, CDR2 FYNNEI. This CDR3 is CASSPGTGVNQPQHF. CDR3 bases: TGTGCCAGCAGCCCCGGGACAGGGGTCAATCAGCCCCAGCATTTT.